This section outlines one TCR beta chain sequence together with its context. The antigen it recognizes is unknown. The record has no base qualities; no much larger clone is one base away. The immunoSEQ Assay, a bias-controlled multiplex PCR, was used to amplify TCRbeta CDR3 regions from genomic DNA. The authors' pipeline ran thus. The number of nucleated cells in each sample was estimated from the amplification of reference gene primers within the assay. To quantify the absolute abundance of each unique TCRbeta CDR3 rearrangement, sequence reads were collapsed and filtered. For each sample, productive Simpson clonality was calculated as the square root of Simpson's diversity index across productive rearrangements. TCRdb holds this immuneACCESS table with in-frame rearrangements only. Some clones are missing; in checked studies, unresolved V genes explain under half, and the rest has no known cause. V and J calls and clone size are as listed in that table; D and trimming were resolved from the DNA. The sample contains 16,000 or so clones, 70% to 90% of them found a single time. The ten top clones hold around 48% of the sample.

This sample was taken from a study of blood T cell repertoires in COVID-19 (dated by TCRdb to about 2020). Notes on the research overall: Samples from collaborators originated in the United States, Italy and Spain and spanned both the acute and convalescent phases of COVID-19. Sample metadata almost always included a de-identified subject ID, COVID-19 status, age in years and sex. Where available, HLA class I and class II types were taken from metadata supplied by the sample provider and were not determined by assay-based typing. Subjects who had been exposed to COVID-19, were actively infected with it, or had recovered from it provided the deeply sampled blood TCRbeta repertoires that made up the dataset. The repertoires were made available in a free public database intended to serve as a resource for research on the immune response to SARS-CoV-2. The material from the prospective study consisted of cDNA or gDNA derived from T cells, B-cell-depleted T cells, or PBMCs. The samples were drawn from the first 160 participants of the ongoing ImmuneRACE study and from about 1,200 subjects provided by 6 global collaborators.

Taken from the germline V gene, the CDR1 and CDR2 loops are LGHNA and YNFKEQ. The CDR3 numbers 15 residues from cysteine through phenylalanine. Left in the record is the CDR3 DNA by itself, 45 bases read in frame from the first base. V ends up 1 base short and J 4 bases short, with an unmatched junction base count of 3. The paper's findings and limits, for the study overall: The quantity of clinical and demographic metadata differed by source and by participant and was supplied without curation.

The collaborating institutions used their own protocols to collect whole blood in K2EDTA tubes. For TCRbeta analysis, collaborator samples were shipped as frozen whole blood, as isolated PBMCs, or as DNA extracted from either sample type. The receptor comes from a human donor in a cohort sampled during active COVID-19. Sequences were obtained from peripheral blood. The rearrangement combines TRBV4-2 with TRBJ2-1, with 8 central nucleotides matching TRBD1. The CDR3 reads CASSQGYRGYNEQFF. The bases are TGTGCCAGCAGCCAAGGGTACAGGGGGTACAATGAGCAGTTCTTC.